This TCR beta chain originates from a study of T cell responses to AZD1222 COVID-19 vaccine. Findings and caveats of the study: The study identified only five to seven AZD1222 recipients as seropositive at baseline. The reported proportion of spike-specific TCRs targeting unmutated variant regions was nearly half. Donors skewed white British and female; clonal diversity was possibly underestimated.

Here immunoSEQ multiplex PCR was the method, and the copy in TCRdb shows in-frame clones only, minus some. The sample includes about 150,000 clones, 85% to 95% seen only once; the top ten take approximately 1.6%. Details on this clone: Antigen specificity is unknown.

The CDR3 totals 13 residues. Trimming cost V 6 bases and J 1 base, with 9 bases left between them. The V gene's germline CDR1 is MDHEN and CDR2 SYDVKM. The chain couples TRBV28 to TRBJ1-2, with TRBD1 as a possible D gene (5 bases). This TCR derives from an adult who received the AZD1222 COVID-19 vaccine. The sample consisted of peripheral blood, taken 28 days after the second AZD1222 dose. CDR3 in amino acids: CASSRGLNYGYTF. CDR3 DNA: TGTGCCAGCAGCCGGGGACTTAACTATGGCTACACCTTC.